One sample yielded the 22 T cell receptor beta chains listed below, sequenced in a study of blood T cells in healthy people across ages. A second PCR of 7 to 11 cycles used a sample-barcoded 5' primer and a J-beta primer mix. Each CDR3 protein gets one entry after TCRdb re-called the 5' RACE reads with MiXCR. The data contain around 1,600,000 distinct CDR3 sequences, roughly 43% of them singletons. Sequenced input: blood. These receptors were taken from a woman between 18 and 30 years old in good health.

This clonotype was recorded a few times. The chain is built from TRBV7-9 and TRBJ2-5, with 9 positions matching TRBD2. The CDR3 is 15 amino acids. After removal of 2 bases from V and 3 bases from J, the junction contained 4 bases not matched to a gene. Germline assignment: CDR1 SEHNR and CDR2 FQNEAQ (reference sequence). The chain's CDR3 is CASSLPAGGKETQYF. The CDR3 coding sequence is TGTGCCAGCAGCTTACCAGCGGGGGGAAAAGAGACCCAGTACTTC.

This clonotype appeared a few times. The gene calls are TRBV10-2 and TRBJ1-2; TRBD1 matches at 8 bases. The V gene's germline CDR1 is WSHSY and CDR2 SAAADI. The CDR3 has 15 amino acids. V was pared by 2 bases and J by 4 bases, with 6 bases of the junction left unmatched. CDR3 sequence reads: CASSEGHRGSYGYTF. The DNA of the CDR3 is TGCGCCAGCAGTGAGGGTCACAGGGGGAGCTATGGCTACACCTTC.

This CDR3 is CASSVDPGGPANEQYF. Here the CDR3 DNA reads TGTGCCAGCAGCGTAGACCCGGGAGGGCCGGCCAATGAGCAGTACTTC. The chain combines TRBV9 with TRBJ2-1, with 8 nucleotides matching TRBD2. The J call could be wrong; TRBJ2-7 is a better fit for the DNA end. Germline V lookup: CDR1 SGDLS, CDR2 YYNGEE. CDR3 length equals 16 residues.

The CDR3 region is CSAPYHEQFF. CDR3 in DNA: TGCAGTGCGCCCTATCATGAGCAGTTCTTC. The V and J genes are TRBV20-1 and TRBJ2-1; no firm D call. This CDR3 has 10 amino acids. In germline, CDR1 is DFQATT, CDR2 SNEGSKA (reference sequence). Trimming pared 6 bases from V and 8 bases from J, leaving 8 bases between.

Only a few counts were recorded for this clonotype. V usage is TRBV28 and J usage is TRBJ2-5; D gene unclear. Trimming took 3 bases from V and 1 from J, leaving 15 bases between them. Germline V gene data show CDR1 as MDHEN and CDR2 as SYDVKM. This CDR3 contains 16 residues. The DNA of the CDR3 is TGTGCCAGCAGTTTTAGTGTTATGGGGTTCCAAGAGACCCAGTACTTC. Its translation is CASSFSVMGFQETQYF.

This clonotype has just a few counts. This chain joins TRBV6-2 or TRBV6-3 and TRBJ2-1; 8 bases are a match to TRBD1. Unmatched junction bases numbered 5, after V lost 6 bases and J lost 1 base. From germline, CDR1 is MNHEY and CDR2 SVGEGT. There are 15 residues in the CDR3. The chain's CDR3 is CASRRTGRSYNEQFF. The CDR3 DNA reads TGTGCCAGCAGAAGGACAGGGCGATCCTACAATGAGCAGTTCTTC.

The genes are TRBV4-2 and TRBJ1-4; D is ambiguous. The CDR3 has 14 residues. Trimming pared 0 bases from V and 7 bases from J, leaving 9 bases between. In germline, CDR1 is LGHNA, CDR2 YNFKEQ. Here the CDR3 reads CASSQDLGPEKLFF. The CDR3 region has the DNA TGTGCCAGCAGCCAAGACTTAGGGCCTGAAAAACTGTTTTTT.

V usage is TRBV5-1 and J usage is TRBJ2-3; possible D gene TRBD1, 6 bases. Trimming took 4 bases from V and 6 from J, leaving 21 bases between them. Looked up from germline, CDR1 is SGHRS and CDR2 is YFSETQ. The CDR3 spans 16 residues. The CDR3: CASSRTDGDGMDTQYF. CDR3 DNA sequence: TGCGCCAGCAGCAGGACAGACGGGGATGGGATGGATACGCAGTATTTT.

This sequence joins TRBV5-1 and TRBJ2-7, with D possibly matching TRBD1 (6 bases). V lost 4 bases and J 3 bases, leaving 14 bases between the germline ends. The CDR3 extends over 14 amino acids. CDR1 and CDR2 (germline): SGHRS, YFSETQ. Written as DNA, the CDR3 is TGCGCCAGCAGCGCCGGGACACGAGTCTACGAGCAGTACTTC. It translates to CASSAGTRVYEQYF.

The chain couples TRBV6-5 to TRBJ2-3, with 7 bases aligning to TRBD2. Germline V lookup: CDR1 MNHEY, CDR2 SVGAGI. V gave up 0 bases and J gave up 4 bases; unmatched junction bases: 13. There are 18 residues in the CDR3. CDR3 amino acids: CASSYSPPQRGLADTQYF. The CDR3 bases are TGTGCCAGCAGTTACTCCCCACCCCAGCGGGGCTTGGCAGATACGCAGTATTTT.

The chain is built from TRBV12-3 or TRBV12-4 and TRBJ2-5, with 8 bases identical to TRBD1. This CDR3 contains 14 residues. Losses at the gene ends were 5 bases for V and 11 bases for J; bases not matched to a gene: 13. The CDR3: CASSLDREYGEQYF. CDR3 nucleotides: TGTGCCAGCAGTCTGGACAGGGAATACGGTGAGCAGTACTTC.

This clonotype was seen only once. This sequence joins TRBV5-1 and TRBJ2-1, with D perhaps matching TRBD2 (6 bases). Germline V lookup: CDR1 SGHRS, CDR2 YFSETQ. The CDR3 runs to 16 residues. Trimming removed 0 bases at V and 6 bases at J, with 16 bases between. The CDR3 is CASSLAADYLSNEQFF. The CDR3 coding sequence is TGCGCCAGCAGCTTGGCCGCGGACTACCTCTCCAATGAGCAGTTCTTC.

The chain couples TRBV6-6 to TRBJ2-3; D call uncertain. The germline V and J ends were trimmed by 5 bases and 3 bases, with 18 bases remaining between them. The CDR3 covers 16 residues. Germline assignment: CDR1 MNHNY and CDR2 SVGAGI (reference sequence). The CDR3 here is CASSPPQTHSTDTQYF. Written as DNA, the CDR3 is TGTGCCAGCAGTCCCCCTCAGACGCACTCGACAGATACGCAGTATTTT.

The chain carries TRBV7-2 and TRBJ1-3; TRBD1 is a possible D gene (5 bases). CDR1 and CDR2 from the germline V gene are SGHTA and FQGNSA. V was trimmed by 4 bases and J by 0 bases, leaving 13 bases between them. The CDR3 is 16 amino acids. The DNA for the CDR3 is TGTGCCAGCAGCTGGGCCGACAGAGGCTCTGGAAACACCATATATTTT. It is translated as CASSWADRGSGNTIYF.

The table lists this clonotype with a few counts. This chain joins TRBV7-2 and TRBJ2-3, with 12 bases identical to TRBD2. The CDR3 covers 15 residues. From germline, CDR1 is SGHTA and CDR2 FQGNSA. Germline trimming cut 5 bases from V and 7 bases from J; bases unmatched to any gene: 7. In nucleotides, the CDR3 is TGTGCCAGCAGCCAACTAGCGGGGGGCAGAAATACGCAGTATTTT. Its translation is CASSQLAGGRNTQYF.

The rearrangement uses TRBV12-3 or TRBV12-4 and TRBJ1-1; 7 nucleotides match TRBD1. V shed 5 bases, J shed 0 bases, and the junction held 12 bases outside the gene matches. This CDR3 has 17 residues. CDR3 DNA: TGTGCCAGCAGTGGGACGGGACAGTATACCATGAACACTGAAGCTTTCTTT. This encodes CASSGTGQYTMNTEAFF.

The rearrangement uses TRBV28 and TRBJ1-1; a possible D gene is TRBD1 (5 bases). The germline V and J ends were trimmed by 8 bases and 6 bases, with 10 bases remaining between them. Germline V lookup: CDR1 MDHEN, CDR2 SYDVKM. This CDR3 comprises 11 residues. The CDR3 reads CASEGRAEAFF. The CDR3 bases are TGTGCCAGCGAGGGGAGGGCTGAAGCTTTCTTT.

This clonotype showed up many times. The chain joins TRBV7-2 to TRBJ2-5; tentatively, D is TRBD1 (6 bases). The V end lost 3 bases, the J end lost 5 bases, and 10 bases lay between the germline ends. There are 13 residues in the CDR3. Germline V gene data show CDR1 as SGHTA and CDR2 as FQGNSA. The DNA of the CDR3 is TGTGCCAGCAGCTTCAGGGGCTGGGAGACCCAGTACTTC. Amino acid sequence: CASSFRGWETQYF.

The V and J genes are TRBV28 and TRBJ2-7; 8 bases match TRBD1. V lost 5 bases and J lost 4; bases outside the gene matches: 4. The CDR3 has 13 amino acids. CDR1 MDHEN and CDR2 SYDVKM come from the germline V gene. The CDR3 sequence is CASSVRGQYEQYF. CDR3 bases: TGTGCCAGCAGTGTCAGGGGGCAGTACGAGCAGTACTTC. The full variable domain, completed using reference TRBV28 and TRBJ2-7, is DVKVTQSSRYLVKRTGEKVFLECVQDMDHENMFWYRQDPGLGLRLIYFSYDVKMKEKGDIPEGYSVSREKKERFSLILESASTNQTSMYLCASSVRGQYEQYFGPGTRLTVT.

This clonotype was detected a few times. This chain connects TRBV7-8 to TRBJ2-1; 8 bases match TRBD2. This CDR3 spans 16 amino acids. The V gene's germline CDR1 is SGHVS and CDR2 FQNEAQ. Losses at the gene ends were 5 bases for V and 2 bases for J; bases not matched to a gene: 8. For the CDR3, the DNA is TGTGCCAGCAGCCCCGATAGCGGGATGGCCTACAATGAGCAGTTCTTC. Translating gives CASSPDSGMAYNEQFF.

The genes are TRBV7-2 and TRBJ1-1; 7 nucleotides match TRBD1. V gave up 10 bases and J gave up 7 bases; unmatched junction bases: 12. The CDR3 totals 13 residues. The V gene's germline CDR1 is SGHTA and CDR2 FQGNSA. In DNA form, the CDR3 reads TGTGCCACTTCCCGACAGGGTGATATTGAAGCTTTCTTT. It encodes CATSRQGDIEAFF.

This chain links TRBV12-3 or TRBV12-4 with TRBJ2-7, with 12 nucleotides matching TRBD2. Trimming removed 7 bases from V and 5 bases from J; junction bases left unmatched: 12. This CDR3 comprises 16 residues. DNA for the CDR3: TGTGCCAGCACCCTGGGACTAGCGGGCTCTAATAACGAGCAGTACTTC. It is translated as CASTLGLAGSNNEQYF.